This T cell receptor (beta chain) was captured in a study of T-cell reconstitution after alpha-beta-depleted transplantation in children. The V end was cut by 4 bases, the J end by 2 bases, with 13 bases between. Germline CDR1 and CDR2: MNHEY and SVGAGI. The CDR3 is made up of 15 amino acids. Unique molecular identifiers were built into the TCRbeta library. Via MiXCR, TCRdb re-called the PCR reads, giving one row per CDR3 protein. The sample lists 80,000 to 95,000 distinct CDR3 sequences; roughly 8.3% were seen once. This clonotype is labeled as medium-sized. The genes are TRBV6-5 and TRBJ2-3; tentative D call: TRBD1 (5 bases). The origin of this receptor is a human donor who donated a stem cell graft to a child with congenital amegakaryocytic thrombocytopenia. The material sequenced was PBMCs from the stem cell graft donor, taken from the stem cell graft. CDR3 DNA sequence: TGTGCCAGCAGTTCCACAGCAGGGTTCACAGATACGCAGTATTTT. Residues: CASSSTAGFTDTQYF.